The 20 T cell receptor beta chains below were found in one sample sequenced in a study of shared clonotypes between healthy human individuals. The assay was immunoSEQ multiplex PCR, and TCRdb's table has in-frame clones only and misses some. The sample contains 300,000 to 400,000 clones, more than 60% of which appear only once. The sample comprised memory CD4+ T cells sorted from blood. Subset specified: CD45RA-negative fraction. All receptors derive from a man younger than 40 in good health.

The sample holds a few counts of this clone. The gene calls are TRBV18 and TRBJ2-1; 8 bases line up with TRBD2. With 3 bases clipped from V and 10 bases from J, the junction kept 2 bases outside the gene matches. The CDR3 extends over 12 amino acids. The V gene's germline CDR1 is KGHSH and CDR2 LQKENI. The CDR3 DNA follows: TGTGCCAGCTCACCCCGACTAGCGGAGCAGTTCTTC. As protein: CASSPRLAEQFF. The whole variable domain, remainder taken from reference TRBV18 and TRBJ2-1, is NAGVMQNPRHLVRRRGQEARLRCSPMKGHSHVYWYRQLPEEGLKFMVYLQKENIIDESGMPKERFSAEFPKEGPSILRIQQVVRGDSAAYFCASSPRLAEQFFGPGTRLTVL.

The gene calls are TRBV18 and TRBJ2-1; 16 nucleotides agree with TRBD2. The CDR3 has 21 amino acids. In germline, CDR1 is KGHSH, CDR2 LQKENI. V dropped 4 bases and J dropped 0; count of bases not matched to a gene: 12. CDR3 sequence (DNA): TGTGCCAGCTCACGGCCGGGACTAGCGGGAGGGCCAGGGAGCTCCTACAATGAGCAGTTCTTC. This sequence encodes CASSRPGLAGGPGSSYNEQFF.

The chain uses TRBV5-4 and TRBJ1-5; 9 nucleotides align to TRBD1. This CDR3 has 15 residues. The V gene end was trimmed by 0 bases and the J gene end by 6 bases; junction bases not matched to a gene: 4. CDR1 and CDR2 (germline): SGHNT, YYREEE (reference sequence). CDR3 sequence: CASSLEGTGSQPQHF. CDR3 sequence (DNA): TGTGCCAGCAGCTTGGAGGGGACAGGGAGTCAGCCCCAGCATTTT.

J is TRBJ2-7 and V is TRBV7-3; the match to TRBD2 covers 8 bases. The CDR3 covers 15 residues. With 5 bases clipped from V and 0 bases from J, the junction kept 6 bases outside the gene matches. Per the germline V gene, CDR1 is SGHTA and CDR2 is FQGTGA. CDR3 in amino acids: CASSLTSESSYEQYF. For the CDR3, the DNA is TGTGCCAGCAGCCTGACTAGCGAAAGCTCCTACGAGCAGTACTTC.

This clone was counted only a few times. The chain couples TRBV28 to TRBJ2-7; D may be TRBD1 (5 bases). The CDR3 extends over 13 amino acids. CDR1 is MDHEN, CDR2 SYDVKM, per germline. Trimming left V 6 bases short and J 4 bases short, with 13 bases between. Here the CDR3 reads CASSLPQGYEQYF. The DNA of the CDR3 is TGTGCCAGCAGCCTGCCCCAGGGTTACGAGCAGTACTTC.

The V and J genes are TRBV5-4 and TRBJ2-1; D is perhaps TRBD2 (5 bases). The CDR3 runs to 13 residues. The germline CDR1 and CDR2 sequences are SGHNT and YYREEE (reference sequence). With 3 bases removed from V and 6 bases from J, the gap between germline ends came to 10 bases. The CDR3 spells CASSSTRSNEQFF. Here the CDR3 DNA reads TGTGCCAGCAGCTCTACTAGGAGCAATGAGCAGTTCTTC.

CDR3 protein: CASSLPQGGGYTF. CDR3 nucleotides: TGTGCCAGCAGTTTGCCCCAGGGGGGTGGCTACACCTTC. V is TRBV28 and J is TRBJ1-2; 7 bases align to TRBD1. The CDR3 contains 13 residues. The V and J ends lost 3 bases and 7 bases, in that order; junction bases with no gene match: 5. CDR1 and CDR2 from the germline V gene are MDHEN and SYDVKM.

This clone was recorded only once. The chain carries TRBV25-1 and TRBJ2-3; D uncertain. CDR3 length: 12 amino acids. With 0 bases removed from V and 2 bases from J, the gap between germline ends came to 0 bases. Germline CDR1 MGHDK, CDR2 SYGVNS. CDR3 nucleotides: TGTGCCAGCAGTGAATACACAGATACGCAGTATTTT. This sequence encodes CASSEYTDTQYF.

This clone was observed many times. Other DNA sequences within the sample encode an identical CDR3. This chain joins TRBV18 and TRBJ2-3; the D gene is possibly TRBD1 (5 bases). Between the trimmed V and J ends, which lost 3 bases and 2 bases, there was a span of 6 bases. The CDR3 contains 13 residues. Per germline, CDR1 KGHSH and CDR2 LQKENI. This chain's CDR3 is CASSPTATDTQYF. CDR3 in DNA: TGTGCCAGCTCACCGACAGCCACAGATACGCAGTATTTT. Combining the CDR3 with reference TRBV18 and TRBJ2-3 gives the whole variable domain NAGVMQNPRHLVRRRGQEARLRCSPMKGHSHVYWYRQLPEEGLKFMVYLQKENIIDESGMPKERFSAEFPKEGPSILRIQQVVRGDSAAYFCASSPTATDTQYFGPGTRLTVL.

The CDR3 sequence is CASSRTGSGQGVGTQYF. Here the CDR3 DNA reads TGTGCCAGCAGCCGTACGGGCTCGGGACAGGGGGTAGGGACCCAGTACTTC. The J gene is TRBJ2-5, the V gene TRBV21-1; TRBD1 is taken as the D call from the table, unchecked against the DNA. TRBV21-1 is designated a pseudogene. This CDR3 comprises 17 residues.

As regards this clone: The same CDR3 also results from other DNA sequences found in this sample. The rearrangement links TRBV20-1 to TRBJ2-3, with D uncertain. V gave up 6 bases and J gave up 2 bases, with 6 bases separating them. CDR1 is DFQATT and CDR2 is SNEGSKA in the germline V gene (reference sequence). This CDR3 spans 11 amino acids. In nucleotides, the CDR3 is TGCAGTGCGGGGTACACAGATACGCAGTATTTT. It is translated as CSAGYTDTQYF.

This chain uses TRBV27 with TRBJ2-2; D may match TRBD1 or TRBD2 (5 bases each). Germline lookup yields CDR1 MNHEY and CDR2 SMNVEV (reference sequence). Trimming removed 6 bases at V and 4 bases at J, with 15 bases between. The CDR3 sequence is 15 residues long. The chain's CDR3 is CASRRPKGTTGELFF. Here the CDR3 DNA reads TGTGCCAGCAGACGACCGAAGGGGACCACCGGGGAGCTGTTTTTT.

The chain employs TRBV7-2 and TRBJ2-5, with D possibly matching TRBD1 (6 bases). The CDR3 consists of 14 residues. The germline V gene encodes CDR1 SGHTA and CDR2 FQGNSA. Trimming removed 3 bases at V and 0 bases at J, with 8 bases between. CDR3 sequence reads: CASSFDRYQETQYF. In DNA form, the CDR3 reads TGTGCCAGCAGCTTCGACAGGTACCAAGAGACCCAGTACTTC. The full variable domain, its missing parts supplied by reference TRBV7-2 and TRBJ2-5, is GAGVSQSPSNKVTEKGKDVELRCDPISGHTALYWYRQSLGQGLEFLIYFQGNSAPDKSGLPSDRFSAERTGGSVSTLTIQRTQQEDSAVYLCASSFDRYQETQYFGPGTRLLVL.

This clone was seen only a few times. This chain uses TRBV13 with TRBJ2-7; the match to TRBD1 covers 7 bases. Germline V gives CDR1 PRHDT, CDR2 FYEKMQ (reference sequence). V lost 5 bases, J lost 2 bases, and 6 bases stayed unmatched. The CDR3 runs to 14 residues. The CDR3 DNA reads TGTGCCAGCAGCCGAGCAGGACAGGCCTACGAGCAGTACTTC. Its translation: CASSRAGQAYEQYF. The full variable domain, rest sourced from reference TRBV13 and TRBJ2-7, is AAGVIQSPRHLIKEKRETATLKCYPIPRHDTVYWYQQGPGQDPQFLISFYEKMQSDKGSIPDRFSAQQFSDYHSELNMSSLELGDSALYFCASSRAGQAYEQYFGPGTRLTVT.

CDR3 coding DNA: TGCGCCAGCACGACAGGGGCGGGAGAGACCCAGTACTTC. It encodes CASTTGAGETQYF. The gene calls are TRBV5-1 and TRBJ2-5, with 8 bases fitting TRBD1. From germline, CDR1 is SGHRS and CDR2 YFSETQ. This CDR3 spans 13 amino acids. Losses at the gene ends were 6 bases for V and 4 bases for J; bases not matched to a gene: 5.

The CDR3: CASSQVSGTRENIQYF. In DNA, the CDR3 is TGCGCCAGCAGCCAAGTGTCCGGGACTAGGGAAAACATTCAGTACTTC. The chain couples TRBV4-1 to TRBJ2-4; 8 bases line up with TRBD2. Germline assignment: CDR1 MGHRA and CDR2 YSYEKL. The V and J ends lost 1 base and 5 bases, in that order; junction bases with no gene match: 7. The CDR3 has 16 residues.

The J gene is TRBJ2-3, the V gene TRBV30; 11 bases align to TRBD2. The CDR3 is made up of 18 amino acids. Germline lookup yields CDR1 GTSNPN and CDR2 SVGIG (reference sequence). J gave up 8 bases and V 1 base, and 17 bases lay outside the gene matches. CDR3 DNA sequence: TGTGCCTGGAGTGCCCTACCGACTAGCGGGATAATCCGGCCTACGCAGTATTTT. The encoded protein is CAWSALPTSGIIRPTQYF.

V usage is TRBV5-1 and J usage is TRBJ2-5; the match to TRBD2 covers 7 bases. Germline V gene sequence: CDR1 SGHRS, CDR2 YFSETQ. The CDR3 runs to 15 residues. Trimming removed 1 base from V and 3 bases from J; junction bases left unmatched: 6. CDR3 nucleotides: TGCGCCAGCAGCTTGACGGGGAGGGTGGAAGAGACCCAGTACTTC. This encodes CASSLTGRVEETQYF.

This chain uses TRBV7-2 with TRBJ2-4; D is possibly TRBD2 (6 bases). CDR3 size: 13 residues. Germline-derived CDR1 and CDR2 are SGHTA and FQGNSA. Trimming cost V 1 base and J 8 bases, with 9 bases left between them. The CDR3 protein is CASSLGAGYIQYF. The CDR3 DNA sequence: TGTGCCAGCAGCTTAGGGGCGGGATACATTCAGTACTTC.

The count of this clone is one. The chain joins TRBV7-9 to TRBJ2-1, with D perhaps matching TRBD2 (5 bases). The CDR3 runs 14 residues. Germline CDR1 SEHNR, CDR2 FQNEAQ (reference sequence). V dropped 5 bases and J dropped 1 base, with 9 bases sitting between them. Here the CDR3 DNA reads TGTGCCAGCAGCCCTAAGCGGTCCTACAATGAGCAGTTCTTC. Its translation: CASSPKRSYNEQFF.